One sample yielded the 15 T cell receptor beta chains listed below, sequenced in a study of blood T cell repertoires in COVID-19. Using immunoSEQ multiplex PCR, the repertoire was profiled, and TCRdb retains in-frame clones only, with some absent. The data contain about 150,000 clones, approximately 79% of them seen just once; the ten biggest clones take up around 7%. Sequences were obtained from PBMCs or T cells enriched from blood (not recorded which). These receptors all stem from a man aged 50 or older who had recovered from COVID-19.

This clone was counted a few times. The genes are TRBV27 and TRBJ2-7, with unresolved D. V lost 5 bases to trimming and J lost 3 bases, with 11 bases between them. This CDR3 has 13 residues. Per germline, CDR1 MNHEY and CDR2 SMNVEV (reference sequence). CDR3 residues: CASSRQTYYEQYF. In DNA form, the CDR3 reads TGTGCCAGCAGTAGGCAGACTTACTACGAGCAGTACTTC.

The rearrangement joins TRBV18 to TRBJ1-1; a possible D gene is TRBD1 (5 bases). The CDR3 is 14 amino acids. The germline gives CDR1 KGHSH, CDR2 LQKENI. Trimming left V 8 bases short and J 2 bases short, with 15 bases between. The CDR3 region is CASARQSLNTEAFF. For the CDR3, the DNA is TGTGCCAGCGCCCGACAGTCCTTAAACACTGAAGCTTTCTTT.

The rearrangement links TRBV6-2 or TRBV6-3 to TRBJ1-1; 8 positions agree with TRBD1. Germline V CDR1 and CDR2: MNHEY, SVGEGT. The J segment lost 1 base and the V segment lost 2 bases, leaving 9 bases of the junction unmatched. The CDR3 is made up of 17 amino acids. The DNA for the CDR3 is TGTGCCAGCAGTTACATCAGGGGGCCCGAACAGAACACTGAAGCTTTCTTT. As protein: CASSYIRGPEQNTEAFF.

V and J are TRBV19 and TRBJ2-3, with D perhaps TRBD2 (6 bases). CDR3 length: 13 residues. The germline gives CDR1 LNHDA, CDR2 SQIVND (reference sequence). Trimming shortened V by 5 bases and J by 3 bases, and 9 bases separated the two germline ends. In nucleotides, the CDR3 is TGTGCCAGTAGTTCCCGGGGGACAGATACGCAGTATTTT. This encodes CASSSRGTDTQYF.

The rearrangement links TRBV4-2 to TRBJ1-4, with D tentatively TRBD1 (5 bases). V dropped 2 bases and J dropped 8 bases, with 18 bases sitting between them. The CDR3 is 16 residues long. From germline, CDR1 is LGHNA and CDR2 YNFKEQ. CDR3 in amino acids: CASSQSGSRDYEKLFF. Written as DNA, the CDR3 is TGTGCCAGCAGCCAATCAGGTTCCAGGGATTACGAAAAACTGTTTTTT.

The chain couples TRBV7-3 to TRBJ2-5; 7 bases line up with TRBD1. Unmatched junction bases numbered 6, after V lost 0 bases and J lost 5 bases. CDR1 SGHTA and CDR2 FQGTGA come from the germline V gene. The CDR3 runs 15 residues. For the CDR3, the DNA is TGTGCCAGCAGCTTAACGTCAGGGGGTTGGGAGACCCAGTACTTC. This gives the protein CASSLTSGGWETQYF.

V usage is TRBV29-1 and J usage is TRBJ1-1; possible D gene TRBD1, 6 bases. V gave up 3 bases and J gave up 3 bases, with 17 bases separating them. There are 15 residues in the CDR3. Germline V lookup: CDR1 SQVTM, CDR2 ANQGSEA. This chain's CDR3 is CSVDGAGGADTEAFF. The CDR3 DNA reads TGCAGCGTTGATGGCGCGGGGGGCGCGGACACTGAAGCTTTCTTT.

V gene TRBV2 combines with J gene TRBJ1-2; D unclear. V lost 3 bases, J lost 5 bases, and 7 bases lay in between. Germline CDR1 reads SNHLY; CDR2 reads FYNNEI. The CDR3 contains 12 residues. CDR3 residues: CASSDDGYGYTF. The CDR3 region has the DNA TGTGCCAGCAGTGATGACGGGTATGGCTACACCTTC.

This clone was picked up one time. This CDR3 is CASSLQGTVNQPQHF. CDR3 nucleotides: TGTGCCAGCAGTCTACAGGGGACGGTCAATCAGCCCCAGCATTTT. V and J are TRBV2 and TRBJ1-5; 7 bases line up with TRBD1. The CDR3 spans 15 residues. The J segment lost 3 bases and the V segment lost 5 bases, leaving 7 bases of the junction unmatched. Germline V lookup: CDR1 SNHLY, CDR2 FYNNEI.

The chain carries TRBV10-3 and TRBJ1-1, with no clear D. The germline V gene encodes CDR1 ENHRY and CDR2 SYGVKD. The CDR3 spans 15 residues. V was trimmed by 0 bases and J by 6 bases, leaving 14 bases between them. The CDR3 protein is CAISESSQSTSEAFF. CDR3 DNA: TGTGCCATCAGTGAGTCAAGTCAGTCCACGTCTGAAGCTTTCTTT.

The DNA of the CDR3 is TGTGCCAGCAGTGAAGCCCGGGGGTCCACAGATACGCAGTATTTT. It codes for CASSEARGSTDTQYF. The chain links TRBV6-1 to TRBJ2-3; D may be TRBD2 (6 bases). The V and J ends lost 0 bases and 2 bases respectively, with 9 bases between them. Germline assignment: CDR1 MNHNS and CDR2 SASEGT. The CDR3 has 15 residues.

This chain uses TRBV14 with TRBJ1-1, with a weak D call TRBD1 (5 bases). V was pared by 4 bases and J by 8 bases, with 14 bases between. The CDR3 length is 13 residues. CDR1 is SGHDN and CDR2 is FVKESK in the germline V gene. CDR3 DNA: TGTGCCAGCAGCCCAACCCCGGGGGTGGAAGCTTTCTTT. The encoded protein is CASSPTPGVEAFF.

V gene TRBV29-1 combines with J gene TRBJ1-2, with D unclear. Germline V gene data show CDR1 as SQVTM and CDR2 as ANQGSEA. There are 10 residues in the CDR3. V shed 4 bases and J shed 8 bases, with 8 bases lying between them. This chain's CDR3 is CSVVEGGYTF. The DNA of the CDR3 is TGCAGCGTTGTAGAGGGCGGCTACACCTTC.

V usage is TRBV20-1 and J usage is TRBJ1-1; D is perhaps TRBD1 (6 bases). CDR1 is DFQATT and CDR2 is SNEGSKA in the germline V gene (reference sequence). The V end was cut by 3 bases, the J end by 7 bases, with 15 bases between. The CDR3 extends over 13 amino acids. This chain's CDR3 is CSASWGPGREAFF. In nucleotides, the CDR3 is TGCAGTGCTAGTTGGGGGCCCGGGCGTGAAGCTTTCTTT.

The chain is built from TRBV7-8 and TRBJ1-5, with 7 bases aligning to TRBD1. Germline CDR1 SGHVS, CDR2 FQNEAQ. This CDR3 spans 16 amino acids. V shed 6 bases and J 5 bases; nucleotides not matched to a gene: 13. CDR3 coding DNA: TGTGCCAGCAGTTCATACAGGGGCGACTTAGATCAGCCCCAGCATTTT. This translates into CASSSYRGDLDQPQHF.